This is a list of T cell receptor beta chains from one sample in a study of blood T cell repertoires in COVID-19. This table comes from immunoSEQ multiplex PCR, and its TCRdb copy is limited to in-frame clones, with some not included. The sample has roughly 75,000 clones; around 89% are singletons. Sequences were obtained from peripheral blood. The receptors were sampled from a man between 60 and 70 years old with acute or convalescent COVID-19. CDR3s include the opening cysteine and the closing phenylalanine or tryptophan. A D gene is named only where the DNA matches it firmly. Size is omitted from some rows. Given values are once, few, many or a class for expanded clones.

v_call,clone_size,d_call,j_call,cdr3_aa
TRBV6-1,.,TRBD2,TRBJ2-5,CASSGLLAGAQETQYF
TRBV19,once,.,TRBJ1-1,CASSRGPGRGTEAFF
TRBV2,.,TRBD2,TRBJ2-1,CASSPRTSGRTEQFF
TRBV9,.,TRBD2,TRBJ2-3,CASSVSGDLTDTQYF
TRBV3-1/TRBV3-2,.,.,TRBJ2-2,CASSFRGTGELFF
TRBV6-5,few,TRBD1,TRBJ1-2,CASRLNRGQSGYTF
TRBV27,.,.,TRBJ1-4,CASSLSYSATNEKLFF
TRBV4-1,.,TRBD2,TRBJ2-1,CASSLAGRYNEQFF
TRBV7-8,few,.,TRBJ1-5,CASSPPGLGNQPQHF
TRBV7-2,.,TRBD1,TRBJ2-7,CASSDDLQGAYEQYF
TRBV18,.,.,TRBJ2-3,CASSPPGEVAQYF
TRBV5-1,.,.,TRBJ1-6,CASSLDDRSSYNSPLHF
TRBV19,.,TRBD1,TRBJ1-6,CASSTLGGQRDSPLHF
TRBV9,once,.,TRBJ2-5,CASSVAGEETQYF
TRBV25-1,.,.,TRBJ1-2,CASSEMQGNIVYGYTF
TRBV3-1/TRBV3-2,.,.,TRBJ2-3,CASSHLRGGSDTQYF
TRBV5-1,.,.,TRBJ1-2,CASSLDPTVYGYTF
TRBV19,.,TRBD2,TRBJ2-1,CASSIGASGHNEQFF
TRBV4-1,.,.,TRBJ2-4,CASSQPREGGFKNIQYF
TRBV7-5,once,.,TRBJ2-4,CARSGHERGKNIQYF
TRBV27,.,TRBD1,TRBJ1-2,CASSLNGQGPYGYTF
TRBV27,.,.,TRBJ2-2,CASSPTWGRGDTGELFF
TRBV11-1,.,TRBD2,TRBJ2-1,CASSSGLAGVDNEQFF
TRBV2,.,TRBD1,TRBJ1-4,CASKIDRGLTNEKLFF
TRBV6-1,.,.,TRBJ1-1,CASSETEGAEAFF
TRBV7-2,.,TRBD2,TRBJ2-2,CASSLGVAGYTGELFF
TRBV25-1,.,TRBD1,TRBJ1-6,CASSDPRQGGNSPLHF
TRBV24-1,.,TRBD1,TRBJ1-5,CATRGQGGNQPQHF